The 14 T cell receptor beta chains reported below all come from one sample, sequenced in a study of OX40 agonist ivuxolimab in advanced cancers. Sequencing was performed with immunoSEQ multiplex PCR; in TCRdb, only in-frame clones are kept and a portion is missing. The sample contains 55,000 to 70,000 clones, around 88% of which appear only once. Sequencing was performed on CD4+ or CD8+ T cells sorted from blood, taken in a trial of the OX40 agonist ivuxolimab. These receptors all stem from an adult with an advanced solid tumor such as melanoma, head and neck, liver or kidney cancer.

The chain is built from TRBV28 and TRBJ2-5, with D possibly matching TRBD2 (5 bases). The CDR3 spans 12 residues. The germline CDR1 and CDR2 sequences are MDHEN and SYDVKM. With 7 bases removed from V and 8 bases from J, the gap between germline ends came to 14 bases. CDR3 bases: TGTGCCAGCACGGGAAGGCCCTACACCCAGTACTTC. Translation: CASTGRPYTQYF.

The rearrangement joins TRBV6-5 to TRBJ2-7; no definite D call. The V and J ends lost 2 bases and 2 bases respectively, with 16 bases between them. The CDR3 is made up of 16 amino acids. The V gene's germline CDR1 is MNHEY and CDR2 SVGAGI. DNA of the CDR3: TGTGCCAGCAGTTACCCAGACCCGTCTATGACCTACGAGCAGTACTTC. This gives the protein CASSYPDPSMTYEQYF.

CDR3 region: CASSLAWGEETQYF. CDR3 sequence (DNA): TGTGCCAGCAGCTTAGCGTGGGGGGAAGAGACCCAGTACTTC. J is TRBJ2-5 and V is TRBV7-8; a possible D gene is TRBD2 (6 bases). Between the trimmed V and J ends, which lost 0 bases and 3 bases, there was a span of 8 bases. CDR1 SGHVS and CDR2 FQNEAQ come from the germline V gene. The CDR3 spans 14 residues.

The chain is built from TRBV19 and TRBJ1-1; D possibly corresponds to TRBD1 (6 bases). Per germline, CDR1 LNHDA and CDR2 SQIVND (reference sequence). V shed 3 bases and J shed 4 bases, with 15 bases lying between them. The CDR3 runs 15 residues. The CDR3 bases are TGTGCCAGTAGTATCCAAACAGGGTACGGCACTGAAGCTTTCTTT. As protein: CASSIQTGYGTEAFF.

The gene calls are TRBV18 and TRBJ2-3, with 8 nucleotides matching TRBD2. The V segment lost 5 bases and the J segment 2 bases; nucleotides outside the gene matches: 6. The CDR3 has 15 amino acids. From germline, CDR1 is KGHSH and CDR2 LQKENI. The chain's CDR3 is CASSERGPDTDTQYF. The CDR3 DNA is TGTGCCAGCTCAGAGCGGGGGCCCGACACAGATACGCAGTATTTT.

CDR3 region: CASTGGTNSPLHF. CDR3 in DNA: TGTGCCAGCACTGGGGGGACTAATTCACCCCTCCACTTT. This chain joins TRBV7-9 and TRBJ1-6, with D perhaps matching TRBD1 (5 bases). CDR3 length equals 13 residues. The V gene's germline CDR1 is SEHNR and CDR2 FQNEAQ (reference sequence). V gave up 7 bases and J gave up 6 bases, with 10 bases separating them. Looking up the rest from reference TRBV7-9 and TRBJ1-6 gives the full variable domain: DTGVSQNPRHKITKRGQNVTFRCDPISEHNRLYWYRQTLGQGPEFLTYFQNEAQLEKSRLLSDRFSAERPKGSFSTLEIQRTEQGDSAMYLCASTGGTNSPLHFGNGTRLTVT.

The genes are TRBV9 and TRBJ2-7; 7 nucleotides align to TRBD2. Germline V gene data show CDR1 as SGDLS and CDR2 as YYNGEE. Trimming took 2 bases from V and 6 from J; bases not matched to a gene: 8. This CDR3 comprises 14 residues. The CDR3 region has the DNA TGTGCCAGCAGCGTGGGGGGGATAGCATCCGAGCAGTACTTC. It codes for CASSVGGIASEQYF.

The V and J genes are TRBV7-9 and TRBJ2-2; 9 nucleotides agree with TRBD1. Germline V CDR1 and CDR2: SEHNR, FQNEAQ (reference sequence). Trimming removed 5 bases from V and 3 bases from J; junction bases left unmatched: 4. There are 15 residues in the CDR3. DNA for the CDR3: TGTGCCAGCAGCCAAGGACAGGGGTACACCGGGGAGCTGTTTTTT. Translating gives CASSQGQGYTGELFF.

The chain combines TRBV28 with TRBJ1-2, with D uncertain. Germline loops: CDR1 MDHEN, CDR2 SYDVKM. Trimming left V 3 bases short and J 5 bases short, with 22 bases between. The length of the CDR3 is 17 residues. The CDR3 DNA follows: TGTGCCAGCAGTTTTCCCATACCGGGCTCAATTAGGTATGGCTACACCTTC. Protein product: CASSFPIPGSIRYGYTF.

The chain combines TRBV21-1 with TRBJ1-2. TRBV21-1 is an annotated pseudogene. This CDR3 has 14 amino acids. The chain's CDR3 is CASSKGPVYYGYTF. CDR3 in DNA: TGTGCCAGCAGCAAAGGCCCCGTTTACTATGGCTACACCTTC.

V is TRBV6-5 and J is TRBJ2-4, with D tentatively TRBD1 or TRBD2 (5 bases each). CDR3 size: 14 residues. Germline CDR1 and CDR2: MNHEY and SVGAGI. Trimming stripped 2 bases from V and 6 bases from J, with 11 bases between. The CDR3 DNA is TGTGCCAGCAGTTACAGAATGAGGGGAAACATTCAGTACTTC. Translated, it gives CASSYRMRGNIQYF.

The chain is built from TRBV7-8 and TRBJ2-2; D is tentatively TRBD1 or TRBD2 (5 bases each). This CDR3 has 19 residues. V lost 4 bases and J lost 1, with 22 bases in between. Germline V gene sequence: CDR1 SGHVS, CDR2 FQNEAQ. The CDR3: CASSSKIWGINVNTGELFF. The DNA of the CDR3 is TGTGCCAGCAGCTCGAAAATCTGGGGGATTAACGTGAACACCGGGGAGCTGTTTTTT.

The chain couples TRBV11-1 to TRBJ2-7; weak D call: TRBD2 (5 bases). The V and J ends lost 6 bases and 6 bases respectively, with 12 bases between them. The germline V gene has CDR1 SGHAT and CDR2 FQDESV (reference sequence). The CDR3 covers 12 residues. The CDR3 DNA follows: TGTGCCAGCAGTCCCGGGAAGTTCGAGCAGTACTTC. Encoded protein: CASSPGKFEQYF. The full variable domain, with the rest looked up from reference TRBV11-1 and TRBJ2-7, is EAEVAQSPRYKITEKSQAVAFWCDPISGHATLYWYRQILGQGPELLVQFQDESVVDDSQLPKDRFSAERLKGVDSTLKIQPAELGDSAMYLCASSPGKFEQYFGPGTRLTVT.

V usage is TRBV28 and J usage is TRBJ2-7; D could derive from TRBD1 or TRBD2 (5 bases each). Germline lookup yields CDR1 MDHEN and CDR2 SYDVKM. V lost 5 bases to trimming and J lost 3 bases, with 17 bases between them. This CDR3 region has 15 residues. CDR3 sequence (DNA): TGTGCCAGCAGTCAACCGGGGACCTTAAGCTACGAGCAGTACTTC. It specifies CASSQPGTLSYEQYF. The full variable domain, in which reference TRBV28 and TRBJ2-7 provide the parts outside the CDR3, is DVKVTQSSRYLVKRTGEKVFLECVQDMDHENMFWYRQDPGLGLRLIYFSYDVKMKEKGDIPEGYSVSREKKERFSLILESASTNQTSMYLCASSQPGTLSYEQYFGPGTRLTVT.